This record looks at one TCR beta chain sequence and its context. What it binds is not known. This sample stems from a study of CD8 T cells in ankylosing spondylitis. Study-wide findings and caveats: Clones linked with disease were CD8+ and fairly uncommon in the peripheral blood. Previous work reported some of these motif variants in the synovial fluid and blood of reactive arthritis. In ankylosing spondylitis blood, a motif of eight highly homologous TCR beta variants appeared characteristic.

V was trimmed by 1 base and J by 2 bases, leaving 12 bases between them. This CDR3 has 14 amino acids. Germline V gives CDR1 DFQATT, CDR2 SNEGSKA (reference sequence). Quantitative molecular-barcoded 5'-RACE generated the TCR beta libraries. TCRdb redid the calling of the 5' RACE reads with MiXCR, one entry per CDR3 protein. The sample holds some 270,000 distinct CDR3 sequences, approximately 20% seen once. The clonotype originates from a male donor with ankylosing spondylitis or in good health (not recorded which). The rearrangement links TRBV20-1 to TRBJ2-7; D gene unclear. What was sequenced was blood, either unsorted or a sorted T cell fraction (not recorded which). The CDR3 DNA reads TGCAGTGCTAGAGGTATCCTAGATGCCTACGAGCAGTACTTC. It is translated as CSARGILDAYEQYF.